The present entry profiles one T cell receptor (beta chain) with its context. What it binds is unknown. The data were taken from a study of cytomegalovirus exposure and HLA in healthy donors. J lost 12 bases, V lost 5 bases, and 7 bases had no gene match. CDR1 and CDR2 (germline): SEHNR, FQNEAQ (reference sequence). The CDR3 runs 14 residues. General study findings and limits: Later genetic work tied a missense DCLRE1C variant to beta-chain V and J trimming.

Amplification used 60 Vbeta primers and 13 Jbeta primers. The repertoire was sequenced with immunoSEQ multiplex PCR; TCRdb's copy has only in-frame clones and lacks some. The sample holds 270,000 or so clones, 70% to 90% seen once. Specimen: PBMCs. This TCR was sampled from a man in his forties in good health and CMV-seropositive. The chain employs TRBV7-9 and TRBJ2-1, with 13 bases matching TRBD2. CDR3 protein: CASSHGTSGGAQFF. The DNA of the CDR3 is TGTGCCAGCAGCCACGGTACTAGCGGGGGGGCGCAGTTCTTC.